The 17 T cell receptor beta chains presented below share a single source sample, sequenced in a study of identical twins. MiXCR was run by TCRdb on the 5' RACE reads, yielding one entry per CDR3 protein. This sample has around 280,000 distinct CDR3 sequences, with about 8.9% found just once. These data also featured in a second study, about yellow fever vaccine responses in identical twins.

The sample consisted of memory (CD45RO+) T cells sorted from blood. These receptors were collected from a woman younger than 30 in good health.

The V and J genes are TRBV28 and TRBJ1-5, with D possibly TRBD1 on 5 matching bases. Germline loops: CDR1 MDHEN, CDR2 SYDVKM. The length of the CDR3 is 15 residues. V was trimmed by 3 bases and J by 7 bases, leaving 16 bases between them. CDR3 DNA: TGTGCCAGCAGTTTGTCCTTTGGGGGACGGCAGCCCCAGCATTTT. Protein sequence: CASSLSFGGRQPQHF.

This clonotype was observed many times. This sequence joins TRBV3-1 and TRBJ2-1; TRBD2 matches 13 bases. The germline V gene encodes CDR1 LGHDT and CDR2 YNNKEL (reference sequence). V lost 4 bases and J lost 5; bases outside the gene matches: 5. CDR3 length: 16 residues. DNA of the CDR3: TGTGCCAGCAGCCCTCGGACTAGCGGGGGCCACAATGAGCAGTTCTTC. Translating gives CASSPRTSGGHNEQFF.

At least ten counts were recorded for this clonotype. V is TRBV15 and J is TRBJ1-2; D might be TRBD1 (5 bases). Between the trimmed V and J ends, which lost 0 bases and 1 base, there was a span of 9 bases. Germline lookup yields CDR1 LNHNV and CDR2 YYDKDF (reference sequence). There are 15 residues in the CDR3. CDR3: CATSRELDSNYGYTF. The CDR3 bases are TGTGCCACCAGCAGAGAACTAGACAGTAACTATGGCTACACCTTC.

This chain uses TRBV9 with TRBJ2-2; D may be TRBD1 or TRBD2 (5 bases each). This CDR3 contains 18 residues. Trimming pared 4 bases from V and 4 bases from J, leaving 23 bases between. CDR1 is SGDLS, CDR2 YYNGEE, per germline. CDR3 coding DNA: TGTGCCAGCAGCCCTAGGGGCCTAGCCCCCGGGCTCACCGGGGAGCTGTTTTTT. It specifies CASSPRGLAPGLTGELFF.

The J gene is TRBJ1-5, the V gene TRBV28; weak D call: TRBD1 (6 bases). The CDR3 runs 14 residues. V shed 2 bases and J shed 7 bases, with 12 bases lying between them. Germline V gene lookup returns CDR1 MDHEN and CDR2 SYDVKM. The CDR3 bases are TGTGCCAGCAGTTTAGGGGGGGGCTGGCAGCCCCAGCATTTT. This sequence encodes CASSLGGGWQPQHF. Based on the CDR3 plus reference TRBV28 and TRBJ1-5, the full variable domain is DVKVTQSSRYLVKRTGEKVFLECVQDMDHENMFWYRQDPGLGLRLIYFSYDVKMKEKGDIPEGYSVSREKKERFSLILESASTNQTSMYLCASSLGGGWQPQHFGDGTRLSIL.

The chain is built from TRBV24-1 and TRBJ2-5, with 10 bases lining up with TRBD1. This CDR3 has 17 residues. V dropped 5 bases and J dropped 2; count of bases not matched to a gene: 10. Looked up from germline, CDR1 is KGHDR and CDR2 is SFDVKD. The CDR3: CATSGADRGREQETQYF. For the CDR3, the DNA is TGTGCCACCAGTGGGGCAGACAGGGGGCGAGAACAAGAGACCCAGTACTTC.

This clonotype appeared a few times. This sequence joins TRBV5-1 and TRBJ2-1; D perhaps matches TRBD2 (6 bases). Germline V lookup: CDR1 SGHRS, CDR2 YFSETQ. Trimming removed 0 bases at V and 4 bases at J, with 17 bases between. The CDR3 loop spans 17 amino acids. CDR3 nucleotide sequence: TGCGCCAGCAGCTTGGTTCTAGCGACGGGAATATACAATGAGCAGTTCTTC. This sequence encodes CASSLVLATGIYNEQFF. Looking up the rest from reference TRBV5-1 and TRBJ2-1 gives the full variable domain: KAGVTQTPRYLIKTRGQQVTLSCSPISGHRSVSWYQQTPGQGLQFLFEYFSETQRNKGNFPGRFSGRQFSNSRSEMNVSTLELGDSALYLCASSLVLATGIYNEQFFGPGTRLTVL.

There are a few counts of this clonotype. This chain connects TRBV6-2 or TRBV6-3 to TRBJ2-2; 8 bases map to TRBD1. The CDR3 runs 15 residues. The germline V gene has CDR1 MNHEY and CDR2 SVGEGT. The V and J ends lost 3 bases and 8 bases, in that order; junction bases with no gene match: 8. CDR3 sequence (DNA): TGTGCCAGCAGTTATGAAAGACAGGGGATAGGGGAGCTGTTTTTT. As protein: CASSYERQGIGELFF.

In this sample, this clonotype turned up many times. The chain joins TRBV28 to TRBJ2-1; D could derive from TRBD1 or TRBD2 (6 bases each). Looked up from germline, CDR1 is MDHEN and CDR2 is SYDVKM. Trimming took off 6 bases at V and 8 bases at J, with 17 bases between the two ends. CDR3 size: 14 residues. The chain's CDR3 is CASRTLAGVDEQFF. The CDR3 nucleotides read TGTGCCAGCAGAACACTAGCAGGGGTAGATGAGCAGTTCTTC.

This clonotype was recorded at least ten times. The rearrangement joins TRBV6-1 to TRBJ1-2, with 9 bases fitting TRBD1. V dropped 3 bases and J dropped 5; count of bases not matched to a gene: 7. The CDR3 is 15 amino acids. CDR1 and CDR2 (germline): MNHNS, SASEGT. For the CDR3, the DNA is TGTGCCAGCAGTGAGAGCGGGACAGGGTTGTATGGCTACACCTTC. Its translation: CASSESGTGLYGYTF.

This clonotype was seen more than once but under ten times. The chain links TRBV2 to TRBJ2-3; D unresolved. The CDR3 has 14 amino acids. Between the trimmed V and J ends, which lost 10 bases and 2 bases, there was a span of 16 bases. Germline values: CDR1 SNHLY, CDR2 FYNNEI. The CDR3 coding sequence is TGTGCCACGTCATTATCGCTGGACACAGATACGCAGTATTTT. This gives the protein CATSLSLDTDTQYF.

This clonotype was observed at least ten times. This sequence joins TRBV12-3 or TRBV12-4 and TRBJ2-7; no reliable D call. The CDR3 totals 13 residues. V shed 2 bases and J shed 0 bases, with 5 bases lying between them. The CDR3 DNA sequence: TGTGCCAGCAGTTTATTGTCCTCCTACGAGCAGTACTTC. It yields the protein CASSLLSSYEQYF.

There are many counts of this clonotype. The chain uses TRBV5-1 and TRBJ2-3; D is unresolved. CDR3 size: 16 residues. V dropped 4 bases and J dropped 4 bases, with 19 bases sitting between them. Germline assignment: CDR1 SGHRS and CDR2 YFSETQ. CDR3: CASSPTGGLPADTQYF. The CDR3 nucleotides read TGCGCCAGCAGCCCCACCGGTGGGCTGCCGGCAGATACGCAGTATTTT.

This CDR3 reads CASSHDREGRNEQFF. The CDR3 bases are TGTGCCAGCAGCCACGACCGTGAGGGGCGAAATGAGCAGTTCTTC. The V gene is TRBV4-2, the J gene TRBJ2-1, with D possibly called TRBD1 or TRBD2 (5 bases each). Germline CDR1 and CDR2: LGHNA and YNFKEQ. Trimming removed 3 bases at V and 7 bases at J, with 16 bases between. This CDR3 is 15 amino acids long.

This clonotype has at least ten counts. V gene TRBV5-1 combines with J gene TRBJ1-1; no clear D. Germline CDR1 is SGHRS and CDR2 is YFSETQ. The CDR3 totals 13 residues. Between the trimmed V and J ends, which lost 0 bases and 5 bases, there was a span of 8 bases. Here the CDR3 reads CASSLGRRTEAFF. As DNA, the CDR3 is TGCGCCAGCAGCTTGGGCCGTAGAACTGAAGCTTTCTTT. Using reference TRBV5-1 and TRBJ1-1 for the parts outside the CDR3, the full variable domain is KAGVTQTPRYLIKTRGQQVTLSCSPISGHRSVSWYQQTPGQGLQFLFEYFSETQRNKGNFPGRFSGRQFSNSRSEMNVSTLELGDSALYLCASSLGRRTEAFFGQGTRLTVV.

The chain is built from TRBV18 and TRBJ2-1; 8 bases line up with TRBD1. The CDR3 is 15 residues long. In germline, CDR1 is KGHSH, CDR2 LQKENI. V was pared by 0 bases and J by 6 bases, with 4 bases of the junction left unmatched. As DNA, the CDR3 is TGTGCCAGCTCACCACCAAAGACAGGGGCCAATGAGCAGTTCTTC. This encodes CASSPPKTGANEQFF.

Only a few counts were recorded for this clonotype. The rearrangement uses TRBV7-9 and TRBJ2-2; D is possibly TRBD2 (6 bases). Germline lookup yields CDR1 SEHNR and CDR2 FQNEAQ (reference sequence). V was shortened by 7 bases and J by 5 bases, with 14 bases between the two germline ends. The CDR3 spans 14 residues. CDR3 bases: TGTGCCAGCACCCGCAACGGAGGGACCGGGGAGCTGTTTTTT. It encodes CASTRNGGTGELFF.